This T cell receptor beta chain was obtained from a study of blood T cell repertoires in COVID-19 (dated by TCRdb to the early 2020s). As for the study more broadly: The collaborator samples originated in the United States, Italy and Spain and spanned the acute and convalescent phases of COVID-19. The samples were drawn from two sources: the first 160 participants of the ongoing ImmuneRACE study, and 1,000 to 1,500 subjects contributed by 6 global collaborators. Where available, HLA class I and class II types were taken from metadata supplied by the sample provider and were not determined by assay-based typing. The material from the prospective study consisted of cDNA or gDNA derived from T cells, B-cell-depleted T cells, or PBMCs. Nearly every sample came with metadata listing a de-identified subject ID, COVID-19 status, age in years and sex. Deeply sampled blood TCRbeta repertoires from subjects exposed to, actively infected with, or recovered from COVID-19 were included in the dataset. The repertoires were made available in a free public database intended to serve as a resource for research on the immune response to SARS-CoV-2.

This clone was detected once. Which antigen it targets is not known. The record has no base qualities; no much larger clone is one base away. The research as a whole found: The amount of clinical and demographic metadata varied by source and participant and was provided uncurated.

Trimming takes 7 bases from V and 5 bases from J, and the germline ends sit 23 bases apart. The CDR3 contains 16 residues, cysteine and phenylalanine counted. CDR3 DNA is the only sequence kept; it has 48 bases, read in frame from the first base. The germline V gene specifies MDHEN as CDR1 and SYDVKM as CDR2. TCRbeta CDR3 regions were amplified from genomic DNA using the immunoSEQ Assay, a bias-controlled multiplex PCR. The paper's data handling went like this. The number of nucleated cells in each sample was estimated by amplification of reference gene primers within the assay. To quantify the absolute abundance of each unique TCRbeta CDR3 rearrangement, sequence reads were collapsed and filtered. For each sample, productive Simpson clonality was calculated as the square root of Simpson's diversity index over productive rearrangements. Entries here come from immuneACCESS through TCRdb and include only in-frame sequences with V and J called. Some clones fail to appear in such tables; in the studies checked, an unresolved V gene covers under half of the shortfall, and the cause of the remainder is unknown. D and trimming were read from the DNA, whereas the V and J calls and clone size are those reported in that table. In this sample the table shows about 250,000 clones, roughly 90% of which occur a single time. About 3% of the sample lies in the top ten.

In the prospective study, participants were roughly 18 to 100 years old, resided in around 25 geographic areas of the United States, and were enrolled through a virtual design. To assign participants to cohorts, the prospective study relied on clinical history that participants themselves reported in a screening survey and a study questionnaire. For ImmuneRACE Cohort 3, a participant was defined as recovered based on two consecutive negative NP/OP PCR tests, clearance by a healthcare professional, or resolution of symptoms. In the prospective study, mobile phlebotomists collected whole blood, serum and a nasopharyngeal or oropharyngeal swab from each participant. Participants in the prospective study had the option to provide additional blood draws and questionnaires over a 2-month period. Prospective study blood samples were shipped either frozen or at room temperature before DNA extraction.

The sample taken for sequencing was PBMCs or T cells enriched from blood (not recorded which). The receptor chain draws on TRBV28 and TRBJ2-5; TRBD2 might be the D gene, on 6 matching bases. This clonotype was sampled from a woman aged 45 to 65 who had recovered from COVID-19. The CDR3 reads CASTSVRGDGGETQYF. At the DNA level, the sequence is TGTGCCAGCACTAGCGTCCGGGGAGACGGAGGGGAGACCCAGTACTTC.